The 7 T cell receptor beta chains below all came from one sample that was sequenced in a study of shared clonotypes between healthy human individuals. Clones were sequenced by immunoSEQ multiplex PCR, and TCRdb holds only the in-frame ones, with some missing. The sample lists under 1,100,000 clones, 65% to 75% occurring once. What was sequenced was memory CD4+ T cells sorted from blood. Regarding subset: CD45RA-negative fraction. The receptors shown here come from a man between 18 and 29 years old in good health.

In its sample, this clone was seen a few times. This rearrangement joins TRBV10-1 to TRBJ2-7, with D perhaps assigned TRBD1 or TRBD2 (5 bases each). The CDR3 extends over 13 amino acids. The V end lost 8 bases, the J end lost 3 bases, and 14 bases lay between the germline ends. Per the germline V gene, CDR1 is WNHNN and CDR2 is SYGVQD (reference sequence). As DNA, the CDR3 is TGCGCCAGCCCCAGCGGCGGACACTACGAGCAGTACTTC. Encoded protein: CASPSGGHYEQYF.

The CDR3 region is CSAVLRDTQYF. The CDR3 DNA sequence: TGCAGTGCTGTTCTTAGGGATACGCAGTATTTT. The rearrangement uses TRBV20-1 and TRBJ2-3, with D hard to call. CDR3 size: 11 residues. V was cut by 5 bases and J by 6 bases, with 9 bases left in between. The germline CDR1 and CDR2 sequences are DFQATT and SNEGSKA (reference sequence).

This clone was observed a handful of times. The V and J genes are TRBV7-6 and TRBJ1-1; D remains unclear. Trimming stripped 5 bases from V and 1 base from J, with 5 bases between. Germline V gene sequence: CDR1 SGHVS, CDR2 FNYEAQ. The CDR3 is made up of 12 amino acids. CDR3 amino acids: CASSQQNTEAFF. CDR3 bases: TGTGCCAGCAGCCAACAGAACACTGAAGCTTTCTTT. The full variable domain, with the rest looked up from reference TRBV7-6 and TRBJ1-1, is GAGVSQSPRYKVTKRGQDVALRCDPISGHVSLYWYRQALGQGPEFLTYFNYEAQQDKSGLPNDRFSAERPEGSISTLTIQRTEQRDSAMYRCASSQQNTEAFFGQGTRLTVV.

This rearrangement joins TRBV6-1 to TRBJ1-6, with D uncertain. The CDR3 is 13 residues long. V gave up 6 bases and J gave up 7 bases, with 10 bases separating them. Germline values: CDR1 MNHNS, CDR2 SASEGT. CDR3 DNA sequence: TGTGCCAGCAGACCTCTGGAGAATTCACCCCTCCACTTT. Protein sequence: CASRPLENSPLHF.

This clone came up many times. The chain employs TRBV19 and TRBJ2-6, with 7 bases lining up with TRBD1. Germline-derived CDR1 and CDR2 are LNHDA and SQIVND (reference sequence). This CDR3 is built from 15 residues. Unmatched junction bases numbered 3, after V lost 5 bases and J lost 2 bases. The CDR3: CASSHDRAGANVLTF. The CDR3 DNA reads TGTGCCAGTAGTCACGACAGGGCTGGGGCCAACGTCCTGACTTTC.

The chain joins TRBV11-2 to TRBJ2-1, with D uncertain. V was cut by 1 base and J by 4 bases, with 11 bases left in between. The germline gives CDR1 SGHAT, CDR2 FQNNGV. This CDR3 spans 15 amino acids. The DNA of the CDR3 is TGTGCCAGCAGCTTAGGAGCTACTTTTTACAATGAGCAGTTCTTC. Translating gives CASSLGATFYNEQFF.

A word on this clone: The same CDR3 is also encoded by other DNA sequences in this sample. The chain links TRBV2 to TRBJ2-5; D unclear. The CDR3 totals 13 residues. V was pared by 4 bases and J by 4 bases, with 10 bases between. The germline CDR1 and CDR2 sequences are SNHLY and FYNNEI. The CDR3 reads CASSVLGGETQYF. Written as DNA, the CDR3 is TGTGCCAGCAGTGTTCTGGGCGGAGAGACCCAGTACTTC. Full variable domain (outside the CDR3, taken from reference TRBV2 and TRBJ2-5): EPEVTQTPSHQVTQMGQEVILRCVPISNHLYFYWYRQILGQKVEFLVSFYNNEISEKSEIFDDQFSVERPDGSNFTLKIRSTKLEDSAMYFCASSVLGGETQYFGPGTRLLVL.